The next 20 T cell receptor beta chains were all read from a single sample in a study of shared clonotypes between healthy human individuals. Libraries were prepared by immunoSEQ multiplex PCR; TCRdb keeps only in-frame clonotypes and omits some of them. The sample lists over 2 million clones; roughly 92% were seen once. The sequenced material came from naive CD4+ T cells from PBMCs. Subset denoted: CD45RA+ positively selected. The source is a young man in good health. Some clones in this sample may be carry-over from other donors' samples.

The chain uses TRBV10-1 and TRBJ2-7; 9 nucleotides align to TRBD1. This CDR3 region has 16 residues. V lost 9 bases, J lost 3 bases, and 15 bases stayed unmatched. CDR1 is WNHNN, CDR2 SYGVQD, per germline (reference sequence). The CDR3 nucleotides are TGCGCCAGACACTCAACCGGGACAGGGCCGTTCTACGAGCAGTACTTC. Protein product: CARHSTGTGPFYEQYF.

J is TRBJ1-2 and V is TRBV18; D is ambiguous. Between the trimmed V and J ends, which lost 2 bases and 6 bases, there was a span of 19 bases. The CDR3 is made up of 16 amino acids. CDR1 is KGHSH, CDR2 LQKENI, per germline. CDR3 sequence: CASSPDVERGLHGYTF. In DNA form, the CDR3 reads TGTGCCAGCTCACCAGATGTTGAGCGAGGTCTCCATGGCTACACCTTC.

This CDR3 is CASSQDLRGPYEQYF. CDR3 nucleotide sequence: TGTGCCAGCAGCCAAGATCTGAGGGGCCCCTACGAGCAGTACTTC. This rearrangement joins TRBV14 to TRBJ2-7, with D perhaps being TRBD1 or TRBD2 (5 bases each). Deletions cut 0 bases from V and 2 bases from J, with 11 bases between. From germline, CDR1 is SGHDN and CDR2 FVKESK. This CDR3 spans 15 amino acids.

A word on this clone: Other DNA sequences of this sample code for an identical CDR3. This chain connects TRBV28 to TRBJ2-7, with 8 bases identical to TRBD1. The CDR3 totals 14 residues. Germline loops: CDR1 MDHEN, CDR2 SYDVKM. With 2 bases clipped from V and 5 bases from J, the junction kept 5 bases outside the gene matches. Here the CDR3 reads CASSLAGQVNEQYF. The CDR3 DNA follows: TGTGCCAGCAGTTTAGCGGGACAGGTAAACGAGCAGTACTTC.

V and J are TRBV6-5 and TRBJ2-1, with D maybe TRBD2 (6 bases). Germline values: CDR1 MNHEY, CDR2 SVGAGI. V was pared by 2 bases and J by 12 bases, with 14 bases between. This CDR3 comprises 13 residues. DNA for the CDR3: TGTGCCAGCAGTTACAGGGAGCGGGCAGGGCAGTTCTTC. Protein: CASSYRERAGQFF.

In the case of this clone: The identical CDR3 is also encoded by other nucleotide sequences in the sample. The V gene is TRBV7-2, the J gene TRBJ1-2; TRBD1 is a possible D gene (6 bases). Germline CDR1 is SGHTA and CDR2 is FQGNSA. V was trimmed by 5 bases and J by 4 bases, leaving 14 bases between them. The CDR3 is made up of 14 amino acids. The CDR3 nucleotides read TGTGCCAGCAGCCAAAACAGGGTGGGCTATGGCTACACCTTC. It yields the protein CASSQNRVGYGYTF.

Of note for this clone: Distinct nucleotide sequences in the sample also encode this CDR3. The DNA of the CDR3 is TGTGCCAGCAGCTTAGACGGTAATTCACCCCTCCACTTT. Translated, it gives CASSLDGNSPLHF. The chain employs TRBV7-9 and TRBJ1-6; D remains unclear. V lost 1 base and J 6 bases, leaving 4 bases between the germline ends. CDR1 SEHNR and CDR2 FQNEAQ come from the germline V gene (reference sequence). The CDR3 extends over 13 amino acids.

This clone has only one observation. The chain recombines TRBV7-9 with TRBJ2-7, with D possibly TRBD2 on 5 matching bases. CDR1 and CDR2 from the germline V gene are SEHNR and FQNEAQ (reference sequence). V lost 1 base and J 4 bases, leaving 23 bases between the germline ends. CDR3 size: 18 residues. CDR3 loop: CASSLVERRAATGYEQYF. Here the CDR3 DNA reads TGTGCCAGCAGCTTAGTGGAGCGGCGAGCCGCGACGGGGTACGAGCAGTACTTC.

This clone was recorded only once. The chain couples TRBV7-8 to TRBJ1-2; no firm D call. CDR1 and CDR2 from the germline V gene are SGHVS and FQNEAQ. The V end was cut by 6 bases, the J end by 10 bases, with 15 bases between. This CDR3 comprises 12 residues. CDR3 sequence: CASSSRGPVYTF. CDR3 in DNA: TGTGCCAGCAGTTCCAGAGGGCCAGTCTACACCTTC.

Details on this clone: The sample has other DNA sequences that encode this CDR3 too. The gene calls are TRBV7-9 and TRBJ2-5; tentatively, D is TRBD2 (5 bases). The V end lost 1 base, the J end lost 5 bases, and 5 bases lay between the germline ends. This CDR3 is built from 12 residues. Germline V gene sequence: CDR1 SEHNR, CDR2 FQNEAQ (reference sequence). CDR3 loop: CASSLGRETQYF. The CDR3 DNA is TGTGCCAGCAGCTTAGGGAGGGAGACCCAGTACTTC.

V usage is TRBV4-3 and J usage is TRBJ2-3, with D possibly TRBD2 on 5 matching bases. Germline loops: CDR1 LGHNA, CDR2 YSLEER. Trimming pared 0 bases from V and 1 base from J, leaving 11 bases between. The CDR3 loop spans 16 amino acids. CDR3 amino acids: CASSQDERTRTDTQYF. CDR3 DNA sequence: TGCGCCAGCAGCCAAGACGAGCGGACCCGCACAGATACGCAGTATTTT.

This clone has a handful of counts. The rearrangement joins TRBV2 to TRBJ1-5; possible D gene TRBD1, 6 bases. Germline CDR1 reads SNHLY; CDR2 reads FYNNEI. The V gene lost 4 bases and the J gene lost 0 bases, with 10 bases spanning the gap. The CDR3 runs 15 residues. CDR3 DNA sequence: TGTGCCAGCAGTGTCAACAGGGATAGCAATCAGCCCCAGCATTTT. This sequence encodes CASSVNRDSNQPQHF. The full variable domain, in which reference TRBV2 and TRBJ1-5 provide the parts outside the CDR3, is EPEVTQTPSHQVTQMGQEVILRCVPISNHLYFYWYRQILGQKVEFLVSFYNNEISEKSEIFDDQFSVERPDGSNFTLKIRSTKLEDSAMYFCASSVNRDSNQPQHFGDGTRLSIL.

The chain carries TRBV6-6 and TRBJ1-5, with D possibly being TRBD1 (6 bases). Germline CDR1 MNHNY, CDR2 SVGAGI (reference sequence). This CDR3 spans 14 amino acids. V lost 4 bases, J lost 3 bases, and 10 bases lay in between. CDR3 bases: TGTGCCAGCAGTTCGACAGGATCCAATCAGCCCCAGCATTTT. This sequence encodes CASSSTGSNQPQHF.

To note about this clone: This sample also contains other DNA sequences that code for the same CDR3. The chain has TRBV6-5 and TRBJ2-3, with D perhaps given as TRBD1 or TRBD2 (5 bases each). The germline CDR1 and CDR2 sequences are MNHEY and SVGAGI. This CDR3 is built from 15 residues. V was cut by 2 bases and J by 0 bases, with 9 bases left in between. The CDR3 nucleotides are TGTGCCAGCAGTTACCGGGGCCCGAGCACAGATACGCAGTATTTT. Translating gives CASSYRGPSTDTQYF.

The genes are TRBV7-6 and TRBJ2-2; 9 bases are a match to TRBD2. Germline V CDR1 and CDR2: SGHVS, FNYEAQ. J gave up 2 bases and V 6 bases, and 10 bases lay outside the gene matches. The CDR3 length is 17 residues. CDR3 region: CASSKVSGLANTGELFF. CDR3 nucleotide sequence: TGTGCCAGCAGTAAGGTATCGGGACTAGCAAACACCGGGGAGCTGTTTTTT.

This chain uses TRBV2 with TRBJ1-1; no clear D. This CDR3 contains 13 residues. Germline V CDR1 and CDR2: SNHLY, FYNNEI. V lost 6 bases and J lost 1, with 9 bases in between. The CDR3 DNA sequence: TGTGCCAGCAGGGAGAGGGAGAACACTGAAGCTTTCTTT. Protein sequence: CASRERENTEAFF.

The chain joins TRBV5-1 to TRBJ2-1, with D unresolved. The CDR3 runs to 15 residues. Germline values: CDR1 SGHRS, CDR2 YFSETQ. With 1 base removed from V and 8 bases from J, the gap between germline ends came to 16 bases. The CDR3 sequence is CASSLPIGSVDEQFF. Written as DNA, the CDR3 is TGCGCCAGCAGCTTGCCTATAGGCTCCGTGGATGAGCAGTTCTTC.

Comment on this clone: Other DNA sequences within the sample encode an identical CDR3. The chain uses TRBV18 and TRBJ2-2, with 8 bases fitting TRBD1. The CDR3 loop spans 15 amino acids. V lost 3 bases, J lost 4 bases, and 4 bases stayed unmatched. Germline V lookup: CDR1 KGHSH, CDR2 LQKENI. DNA of the CDR3: TGTGCCAGCTCACCTTCCGGACAGGGCACCGGGGAGCTGTTTTTT. It is translated as CASSPSGQGTGELFF.

This chain connects TRBV6-5 to TRBJ2-7, with D uncertain. Germline CDR1 MNHEY, CDR2 SVGAGI. The CDR3 sequence is 13 residues long. V was clipped by 5 bases and J by 2 bases, with 10 bases between them. CDR3 nucleotide sequence: TGTGCCAGCAGTACCCGGTGGGCCTACGAGCAGTACTTC. It is translated as CASSTRWAYEQYF.

The rearrangement joins TRBV28 to TRBJ1-2; TRBD1 might be the D (6 bases). V lost 5 bases and J 4 bases, leaving 23 bases between the germline ends. Germline assignment: CDR1 MDHEN and CDR2 SYDVKM. CDR3 length: 17 residues. In nucleotides, the CDR3 is TGTGCCAGCAGTGCTCCCTTTGGGACACCCGGGGGCTATGGCTACACCTTC. This sequence encodes CASSAPFGTPGGYGYTF.